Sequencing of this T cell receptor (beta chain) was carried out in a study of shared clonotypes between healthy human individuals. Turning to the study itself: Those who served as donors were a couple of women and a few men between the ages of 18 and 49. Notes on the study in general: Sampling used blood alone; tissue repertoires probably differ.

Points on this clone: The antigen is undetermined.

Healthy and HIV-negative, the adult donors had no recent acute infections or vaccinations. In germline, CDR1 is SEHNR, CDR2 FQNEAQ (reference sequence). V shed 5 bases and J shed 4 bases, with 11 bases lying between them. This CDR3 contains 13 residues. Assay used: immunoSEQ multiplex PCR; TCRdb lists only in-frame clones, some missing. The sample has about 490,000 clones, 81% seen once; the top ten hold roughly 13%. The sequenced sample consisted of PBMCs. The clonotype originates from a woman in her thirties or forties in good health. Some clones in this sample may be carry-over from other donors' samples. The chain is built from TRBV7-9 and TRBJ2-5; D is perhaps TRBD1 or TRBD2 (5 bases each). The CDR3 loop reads CASSPRGGETQYF. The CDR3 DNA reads TGTGCCAGCAGCCCCCGGGGCGGAGAGACCCAGTACTTC.